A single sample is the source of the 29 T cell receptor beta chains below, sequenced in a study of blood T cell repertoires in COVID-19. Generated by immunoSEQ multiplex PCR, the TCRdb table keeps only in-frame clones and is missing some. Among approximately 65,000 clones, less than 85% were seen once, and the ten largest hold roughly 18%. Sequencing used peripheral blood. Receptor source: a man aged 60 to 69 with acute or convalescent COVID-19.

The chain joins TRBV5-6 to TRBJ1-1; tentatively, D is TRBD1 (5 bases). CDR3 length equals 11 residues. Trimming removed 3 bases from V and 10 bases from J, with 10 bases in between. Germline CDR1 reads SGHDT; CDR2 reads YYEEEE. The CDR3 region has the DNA TGTGCCAGCAGCTCAGGGATAGTAGCTTTCTTT. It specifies CASSSGIVAFF. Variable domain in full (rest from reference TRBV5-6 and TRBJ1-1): DAGVTQSPTHLIKTRGQQVTLRCSPKSGHDTVSWYQQALGQGPQFIFQYYEEEERQRGNFPDRFSGHQFPNYSSELNVNALLLGDSALYLCASSSGIVAFFGQGTRLTVV.

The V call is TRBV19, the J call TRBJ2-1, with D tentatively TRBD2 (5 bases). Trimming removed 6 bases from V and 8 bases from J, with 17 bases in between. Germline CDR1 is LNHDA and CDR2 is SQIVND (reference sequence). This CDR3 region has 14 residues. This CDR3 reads CASRPRVKVDEQFF. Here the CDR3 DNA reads TGTGCCAGTAGGCCGCGGGTTAAGGTAGATGAGCAGTTCTTC.

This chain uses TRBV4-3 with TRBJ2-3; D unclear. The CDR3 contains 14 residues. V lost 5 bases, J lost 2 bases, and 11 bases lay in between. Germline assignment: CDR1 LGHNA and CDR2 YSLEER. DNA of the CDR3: TGCGCCAGCAGCAATGGCTCGCCCACAGATACGCAGTATTTT. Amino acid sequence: CASSNGSPTDTQYF.

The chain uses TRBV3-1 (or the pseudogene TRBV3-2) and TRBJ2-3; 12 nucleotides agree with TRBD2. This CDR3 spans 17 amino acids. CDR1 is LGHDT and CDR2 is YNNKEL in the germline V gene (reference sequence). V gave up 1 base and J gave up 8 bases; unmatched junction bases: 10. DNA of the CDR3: TGTGCCAGCAGCCAAGGGACTAGCGGGGCTCCCACCGGTACGCAGTATTTT. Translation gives CASSQGTSGAPTGTQYF.

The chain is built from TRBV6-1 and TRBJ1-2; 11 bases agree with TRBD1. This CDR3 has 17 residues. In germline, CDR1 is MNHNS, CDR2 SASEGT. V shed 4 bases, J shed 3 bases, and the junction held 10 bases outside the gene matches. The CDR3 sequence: CASSGSRWGQGDYGYTF. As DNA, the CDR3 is TGTGCCAGCAGTGGGAGCCGGTGGGGACAGGGGGACTATGGCTACACCTTC.

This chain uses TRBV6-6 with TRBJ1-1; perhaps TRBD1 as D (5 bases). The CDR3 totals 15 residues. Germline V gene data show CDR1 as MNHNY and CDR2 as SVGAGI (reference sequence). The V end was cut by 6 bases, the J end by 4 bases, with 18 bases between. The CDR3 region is CASSPGGGKGTEAFF. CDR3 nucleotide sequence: TGTGCCAGCAGCCCGGGCGGGGGGAAGGGCACTGAAGCTTTCTTT.

CDR3: CASSQDSVSNSPLHF. CDR3 coding DNA: TGTGCCAGCAGCCAAGATTCGGTTTCTAATTCACCCCTCCACTTT. The chain joins TRBV3-1 (or the pseudogene TRBV3-2) to TRBJ1-6, with no clear D. The CDR3 is made up of 15 amino acids. Germline V lookup: CDR1 LGHDT, CDR2 YNNKEL (reference sequence). Trimming shortened V by 0 bases and J by 6 bases, and 9 bases separated the two germline ends.

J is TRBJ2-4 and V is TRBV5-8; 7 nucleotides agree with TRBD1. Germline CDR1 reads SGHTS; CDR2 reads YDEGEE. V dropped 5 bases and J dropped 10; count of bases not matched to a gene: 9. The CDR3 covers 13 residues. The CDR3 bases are TGTGCCAGCAGTTCGGGGACAGTAAGAATTCAGTACTTC. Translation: CASSSGTVRIQYF.

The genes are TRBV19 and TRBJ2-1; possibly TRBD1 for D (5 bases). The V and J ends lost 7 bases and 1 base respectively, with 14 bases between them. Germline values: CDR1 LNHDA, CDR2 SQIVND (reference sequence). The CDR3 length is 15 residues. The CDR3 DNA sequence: TGTGCCAGTAAGGAGACAGCGCCTTCCTACAATGAGCAGTTCTTC. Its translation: CASKETAPSYNEQFF.

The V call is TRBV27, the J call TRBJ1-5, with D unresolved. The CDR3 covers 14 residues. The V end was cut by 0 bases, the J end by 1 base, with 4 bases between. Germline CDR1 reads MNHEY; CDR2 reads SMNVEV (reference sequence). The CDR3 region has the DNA TGTGCCAGCAGTTTATCGGGCAGCAATCAGCCCCAGCATTTT. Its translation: CASSLSGSNQPQHF.

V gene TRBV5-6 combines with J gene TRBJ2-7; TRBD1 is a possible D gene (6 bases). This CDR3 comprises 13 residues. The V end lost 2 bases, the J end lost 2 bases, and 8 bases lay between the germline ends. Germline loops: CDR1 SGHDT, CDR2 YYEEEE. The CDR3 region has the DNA TGTGCCAGCAGCTTTGGGGGCACCTACGAGCAGTACTTC. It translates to CASSFGGTYEQYF.

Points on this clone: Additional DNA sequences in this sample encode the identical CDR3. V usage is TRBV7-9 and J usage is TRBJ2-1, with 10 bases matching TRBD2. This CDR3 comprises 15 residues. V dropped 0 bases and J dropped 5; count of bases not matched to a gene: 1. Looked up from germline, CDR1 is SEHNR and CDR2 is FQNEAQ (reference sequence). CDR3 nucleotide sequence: TGTGCCAGCAGCTTAGCACTAGCGGGAAACAATGAGCAGTTCTTC. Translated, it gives CASSLALAGNNEQFF.

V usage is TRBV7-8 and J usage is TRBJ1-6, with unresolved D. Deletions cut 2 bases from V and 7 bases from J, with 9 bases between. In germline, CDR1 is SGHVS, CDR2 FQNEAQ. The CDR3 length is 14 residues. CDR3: CASSLIGDNSPLHF. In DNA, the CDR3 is TGTGCCAGCAGCTTAATTGGAGACAATTCACCCCTCCACTTT.

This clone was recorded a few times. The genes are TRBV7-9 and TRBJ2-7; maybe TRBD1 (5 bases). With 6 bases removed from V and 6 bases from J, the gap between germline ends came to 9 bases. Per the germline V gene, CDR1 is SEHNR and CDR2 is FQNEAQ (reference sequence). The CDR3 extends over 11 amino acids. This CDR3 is CASRLQGEQYF. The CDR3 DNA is TGTGCCAGCAGATTGCAGGGCGAGCAGTACTTC.

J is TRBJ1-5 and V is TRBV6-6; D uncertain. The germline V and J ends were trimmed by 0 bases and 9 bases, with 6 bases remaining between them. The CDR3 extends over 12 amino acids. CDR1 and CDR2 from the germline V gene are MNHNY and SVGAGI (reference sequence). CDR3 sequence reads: CASSYSSGPQHF. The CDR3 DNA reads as TGTGCCAGCAGTTACTCTTCAGGGCCCCAGCATTTT.

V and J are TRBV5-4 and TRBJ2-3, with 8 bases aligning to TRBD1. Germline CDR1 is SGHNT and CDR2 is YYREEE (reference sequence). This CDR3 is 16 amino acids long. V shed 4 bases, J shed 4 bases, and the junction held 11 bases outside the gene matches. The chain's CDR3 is CASSHLGQGYADTQYF. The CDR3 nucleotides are TGTGCCAGCAGCCACCTCGGACAGGGTTACGCAGATACGCAGTATTTT.

This chain's CDR3 is CASSSLKEQNEKLFF. The CDR3 coding sequence is TGTGCCAGCAGTTCCCTTAAGGAACAGAATGAAAAACTGTTTTTT. The chain is built from TRBV6-5 and TRBJ1-4, with D uncertain. CDR3 length equals 15 residues. The germline V gene has CDR1 MNHEY and CDR2 SVGAGI. The V gene lost 4 bases and the J gene lost 5 bases, with 14 bases spanning the gap.

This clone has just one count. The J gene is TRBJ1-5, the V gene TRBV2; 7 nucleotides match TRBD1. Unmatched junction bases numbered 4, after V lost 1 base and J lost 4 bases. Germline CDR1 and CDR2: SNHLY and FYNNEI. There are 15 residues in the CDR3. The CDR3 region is CASSEGSRGNQPQHF. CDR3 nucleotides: TGTGCCAGCAGTGAAGGGAGCAGGGGGAATCAGCCCCAGCATTTT.

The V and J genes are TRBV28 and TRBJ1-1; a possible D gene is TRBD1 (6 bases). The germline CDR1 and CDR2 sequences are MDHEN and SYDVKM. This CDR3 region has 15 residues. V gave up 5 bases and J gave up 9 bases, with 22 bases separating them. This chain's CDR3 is CASSVNSGQGPKAFF. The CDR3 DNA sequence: TGTGCCAGCAGTGTTAACTCGGGGCAGGGGCCCAAAGCTTTCTTT.

The CDR3 DNA reads TGTGCCAGCAGTAGAGACACTCTTTATGGCTACACCTTC. It translates to CASSRDTLYGYTF. V and J are TRBV6-6 and TRBJ1-2; no reliable D call. The CDR3 length is 13 residues. V lost 5 bases and J 5 bases, leaving 12 bases between the germline ends. Germline V gives CDR1 MNHNY, CDR2 SVGAGI (reference sequence).

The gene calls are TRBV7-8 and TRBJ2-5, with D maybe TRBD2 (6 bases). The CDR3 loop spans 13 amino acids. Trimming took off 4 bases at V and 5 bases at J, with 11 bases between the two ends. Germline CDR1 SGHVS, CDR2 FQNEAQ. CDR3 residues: CASSWWAGETQYF. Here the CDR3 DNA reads TGTGCCAGCAGCTGGTGGGCGGGGGAGACCCAGTACTTC.

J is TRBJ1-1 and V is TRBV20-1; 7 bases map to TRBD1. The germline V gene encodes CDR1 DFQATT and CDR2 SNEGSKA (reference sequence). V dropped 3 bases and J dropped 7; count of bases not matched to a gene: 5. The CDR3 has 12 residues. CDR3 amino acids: CSASGDSSEAFF. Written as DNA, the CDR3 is TGCAGTGCTAGTGGGGACAGCAGTGAAGCTTTCTTT.

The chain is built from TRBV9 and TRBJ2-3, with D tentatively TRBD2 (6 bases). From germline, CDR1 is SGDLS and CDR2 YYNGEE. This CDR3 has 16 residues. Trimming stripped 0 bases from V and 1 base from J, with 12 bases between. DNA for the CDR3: TGTGCCAGCAGCGTAGCCGGGAGTAGTCGCACAGATACGCAGTATTTT. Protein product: CASSVAGSSRTDTQYF.

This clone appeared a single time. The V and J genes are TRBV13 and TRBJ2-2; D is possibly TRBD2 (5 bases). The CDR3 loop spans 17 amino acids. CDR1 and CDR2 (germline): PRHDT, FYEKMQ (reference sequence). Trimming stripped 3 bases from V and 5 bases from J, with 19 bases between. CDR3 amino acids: CASSFLQLSGDTGELFF. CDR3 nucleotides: TGTGCCAGCAGCTTCCTACAGCTCAGCGGAGATACCGGGGAGCTGTTTTTT.

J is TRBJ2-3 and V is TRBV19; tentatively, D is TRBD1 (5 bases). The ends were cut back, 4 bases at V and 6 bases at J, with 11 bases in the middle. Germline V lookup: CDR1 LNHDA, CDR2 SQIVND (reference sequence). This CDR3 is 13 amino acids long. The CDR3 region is CASSKGFPDTQYF. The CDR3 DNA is TGTGCCAGTAGTAAGGGGTTTCCGGATACGCAGTATTTT.

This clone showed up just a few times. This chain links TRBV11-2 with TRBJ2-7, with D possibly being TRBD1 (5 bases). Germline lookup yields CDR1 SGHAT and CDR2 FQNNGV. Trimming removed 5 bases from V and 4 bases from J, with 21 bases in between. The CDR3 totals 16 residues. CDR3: CASSPPTTWQGYEQYF. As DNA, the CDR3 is TGTGCCAGCAGCCCACCGACCACTTGGCAGGGATACGAGCAGTACTTC.

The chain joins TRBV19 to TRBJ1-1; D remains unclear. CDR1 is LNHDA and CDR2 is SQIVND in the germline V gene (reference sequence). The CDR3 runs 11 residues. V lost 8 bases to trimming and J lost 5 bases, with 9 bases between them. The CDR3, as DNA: TGTGCCAGTCCAGAGGGTACTGAAGCTTTCTTT. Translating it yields CASPEGTEAFF.

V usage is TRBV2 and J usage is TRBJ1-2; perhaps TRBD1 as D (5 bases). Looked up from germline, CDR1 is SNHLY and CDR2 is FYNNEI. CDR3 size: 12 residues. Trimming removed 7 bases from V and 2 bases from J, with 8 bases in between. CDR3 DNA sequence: TGTGCCAGCAACCGACAGAACTATGGCTACACCTTC. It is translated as CASNRQNYGYTF. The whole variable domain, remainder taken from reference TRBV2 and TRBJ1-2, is EPEVTQTPSHQVTQMGQEVILRCVPISNHLYFYWYRQILGQKVEFLVSFYNNEISEKSEIFDDQFSVERPDGSNFTLKIRSTKLEDSAMYFCASNRQNYGYTFGSGTRLTVV.

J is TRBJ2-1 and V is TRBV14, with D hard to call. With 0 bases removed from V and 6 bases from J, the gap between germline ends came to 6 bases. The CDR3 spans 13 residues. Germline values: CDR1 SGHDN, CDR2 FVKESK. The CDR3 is CASSQEHSNEQFF. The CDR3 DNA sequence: TGTGCCAGCAGCCAAGAGCACAGCAATGAGCAGTTCTTC.